The 13 T cell receptor beta chains reported below all come from one sample, sequenced in a study of a mutant IDH1 vaccine in newly diagnosed glioma. Time point reported: week 23, last vaccination. Doses of 300 ug of mutant IDH1 20-mer peptide were given with topical imiquimod. What these receptors recognize is not known. Some clones are missing from TCRdb's copy, which holds only in-frame ones; the method was immunoSEQ multiplex PCR. The table includes about 38,000 clones, roughly 76% detected once. Sequencing was performed on PBMCs, taken from a glioma patient whose treatment included an IDH1 peptide vaccine. All receptors derive from a man between 40 and 49 years old with glioma.

This chain uses TRBV30 with TRBJ2-1, with 7 positions matching TRBD1. The V segment lost 6 bases and the J segment 14 bases; nucleotides outside the gene matches: 13. Germline V CDR1 and CDR2: GTSNPN, SVGIG (reference sequence). The CDR3 loop spans 12 amino acids. The CDR3 DNA is TGTGCCTGCAAGGGACAGCGCCCTTATGAGTTCTTC. It specifies CACKGQRPYEFF. Complete variable domain (other parts from reference TRBV30 and TRBJ2-1): SQTIHQWPATLVQPVGSPLSLECTVEGTSNPNLYWYRQAAGRGLQLLFYSVGIGQISSEVPQNLSASRPQDRQFILSSKKLLLSDSGFYLCACKGQRPYEFFGPGTRLTVL.

The rearrangement uses TRBV27 and TRBJ1-5; a weak D match, TRBD1 (6 bases). The CDR3 spans 15 residues. Germline V CDR1 and CDR2: MNHEY, SMNVEV (reference sequence). Trimming took off 6 bases at V and 0 bases at J, with 12 bases between the two ends. CDR3: CASRKDRYSNQPQHF. CDR3 nucleotides: TGTGCCAGCAGAAAGGACAGATATAGCAATCAGCCCCAGCATTTT.

The genes are TRBV30 and TRBJ2-7, with D hard to call. This CDR3 region has 13 residues. CDR1 GTSNPN and CDR2 SVGIG come from the germline V gene (reference sequence). Trimming removed 1 base at V and 2 bases at J, with 9 bases between. The CDR3 DNA follows: TGTGCCTGGAGTGGCAGGTCTACCTACGAGCAGTACTTC. Its protein is CAWSGRSTYEQYF.

The chain joins TRBV18 to TRBJ1-6, with no clear D. The length of the CDR3 is 14 residues. Germline V gene lookup returns CDR1 KGHSH and CDR2 LQKENI. With 2 bases removed from V and 8 bases from J, the gap between germline ends came to 10 bases. The CDR3 sequence: CASSPNSPDSPLHF. In DNA form, the CDR3 reads TGTGCCAGCTCACCAAATTCCCCAGATTCACCCCTCCACTTT.

The gene calls are TRBV7-2 and TRBJ2-5; TRBD2 matches at 10 bases. The CDR3 is made up of 16 amino acids. Germline-derived CDR1 and CDR2 are SGHTA and FQGNSA. Trimming took 1 base from V and 4 from J; bases not matched to a gene: 6. CDR3 nucleotide sequence: TGTGCCAGCAGCTTAGAGCCTAGCGGGAGACGAGAGACCCAGTACTTC. Its protein product is CASSLEPSGRRETQYF.

The gene calls are TRBV10-2 and TRBJ2-5; TRBD1 might be the D (6 bases). Germline lookup yields CDR1 WSHSY and CDR2 SAAADI. Trimming stripped 6 bases from V and 4 bases from J, with 15 bases between. The CDR3 runs to 14 residues. CDR3 amino acids: CASRLGTTPETQYF. The DNA of the CDR3 is TGCGCCAGCAGACTCGGGACAACCCCAGAGACCCAGTACTTC.

The rearrangement links TRBV9 to TRBJ2-3, with TRBD2 matching over 9 bases. This CDR3 region has 15 residues. Germline assignment: CDR1 SGDLS and CDR2 YYNGEE. V was pared by 0 bases and J by 2 bases, with 1 base of the junction left unmatched. CDR3 in amino acids: CASSVASGDTDTQYF. CDR3 DNA: TGTGCCAGCAGCGTAGCTAGCGGGGACACAGATACGCAGTATTTT.

Here the CDR3 DNA reads TGTGCCAGCAGCCCCTGGAAGAGCTATAGCAATCAGCCCCAGCATTTT. Protein: CASSPWKSYSNQPQHF. The rearrangement links TRBV28 to TRBJ1-5; D gene unclear. Per the germline V gene, CDR1 is MDHEN and CDR2 is SYDVKM. The CDR3 spans 16 residues. V was cut by 6 bases and J by 0 bases, with 15 bases left in between.

The V and J genes are TRBV4-3 and TRBJ2-7; weak D call: TRBD2 (5 bases). Germline values: CDR1 LGHNA, CDR2 YSLEER. The CDR3 is 16 residues long. Trimming left V 3 bases short and J 0 bases short, with 15 bases between. CDR3 DNA: TGCGCCAGCAGCCACCGTTGGCCGGGAAGCTCCTACGAGCAGTACTTC. Translating gives CASSHRWPGSSYEQYF.

The rearrangement joins TRBV5-4 to TRBJ2-6; D could derive from TRBD1 or TRBD2 (6 bases each). Looked up from germline, CDR1 is SGHNT and CDR2 is YYREEE (reference sequence). The V end lost 4 bases, the J end lost 2 bases, and 13 bases lay between the germline ends. The CDR3 has 16 residues. As DNA, the CDR3 is TGTGCCAGCAGCCGAGGGGGACTCACTGGGGCCAACGTCCTGACTTTC. Residues: CASSRGGLTGANVLTF. The entire variable domain, with the rest obtained from reference TRBV5-4 and TRBJ2-6, is as follows: ETGVTQSPTHLIKTRGQQVTLRCSSQSGHNTVSWYQQALGQGPQFIFQYYREEENGRGNFPPRFSGLQFPNYSSELNVNALELDDSALYLCASSRGGLTGANVLTFGAGSRLTVL.

The CDR3 spells CASSSAGSGANVLTF. As DNA, the CDR3 is TGTGCCAGCAGTTCGGCAGGGTCTGGGGCCAACGTCCTGACTTTC. The V gene is TRBV6-5, the J gene TRBJ2-6; maybe TRBD1 (5 bases). This CDR3 region has 15 residues. Germline V CDR1 and CDR2: MNHEY, SVGAGI. The ends were cut back, 4 bases at V and 1 base at J, with 8 bases in the middle.

The chain carries TRBV7-6 and TRBJ2-2, with unresolved D. Trimming stripped 4 bases from V and 4 bases from J, with 7 bases between. Germline CDR1 SGHVS, CDR2 FNYEAQ. The CDR3 covers 13 residues. The CDR3 region has the DNA TGTGCCAGCAGCTGGTTGGGCACCGGGGAGCTGTTTTTT. Protein sequence: CASSWLGTGELFF.

The CDR3 sequence: CASSYSSGEWIETQYF. CDR3 bases: TGTGCCAGCAGTTATTCCAGCGGGGAATGGATCGAGACCCAGTACTTC. The chain employs TRBV6-5 and TRBJ2-5, with TRBD2 matching 7 bases. Germline V gene lookup returns CDR1 MNHEY and CDR2 SVGAGI. The CDR3 loop spans 16 amino acids. V was pared by 3 bases and J by 5 bases, with 12 bases of the junction left unmatched.